This T cell receptor beta chain was documented in a study of blood T cell repertoires in COVID-19. Study-wide context: Acute and convalescent COVID-19 specimens originated in the United States, Italy and Spain. The cDNA or gDNA used as material had been derived from T cells, B-cell-depleted T cells, or PBMCs.

How the authors handled the data: Estimated nucleated cell counts came from reference gene primer amplification. Only in-frame clones appear in the TCRdb table, and some are missing; sequencing was by immunoSEQ multiplex PCR. D and trimming were read from the DNA, whereas the V and J calls and clone size are those reported in that table. The sample shows 130,000 or so clones, more than 70% of them seen only once. V dropped 6 bases and J dropped 4; count of bases not matched to a gene: 4. From germline, CDR1 is SNHLY and CDR2 FYNNEI. The CDR3 is 14 amino acids. V is TRBV2 and J is TRBJ2-2; 8 bases fit TRBD2. Sequences were obtained from peripheral blood. The TCR was taken from a man in his sixties with acute or convalescent COVID-19. The CDR3 DNA is TGTGCCAGCAGCCGCCGGGGGGGCACCGGGGAGCTGTTTTTT. Protein product: CASSRRGGTGELFF.